Presented here are 8 T cell receptor beta chains from one specimen sequenced in a study of post-analysis software for immune sequencing data. Findings and caveats of the study: Compared with controls, patients had more of five or six TRBV segments, including TRBV5-6, TRBV5-1 and TRBV20-1.

These receptors have no identified antigens. TCR beta cDNA libraries included unique molecular identifiers. From the PCR reads, TCRdb called clonotypes with MiXCR, one entry per CDR3 protein. The data show fewer than 850,000 distinct CDR3 sequences, roughly 29% seen once. The sequenced sample was blood. These receptors all come from a girl aged 5 to 17 with multiple sclerosis.

In its sample, this clonotype was seen a few times. The chain couples TRBV3-1 to TRBJ2-7, with no clear D. The CDR3 is 13 residues long. Deletions cut 0 bases from V and 6 bases from J, with 9 bases between. Germline V CDR1 and CDR2: LGHDT, YNNKEL (reference sequence). DNA of the CDR3: TGTGCCAGCAGCCAAGATCTCCTGTCCGAGCAGTACTTC. Its protein is CASSQDLLSEQYF.

The J gene is TRBJ1-4, the V gene TRBV14, with D uncertain. The germline gives CDR1 SGHDN, CDR2 FVKESK. Trimming stripped 7 bases from V and 4 bases from J, with 10 bases between. The CDR3 extends over 13 amino acids. The CDR3 is CASNQLLNEKLFF. CDR3 DNA sequence: TGTGCCAGCAACCAGCTCCTTAATGAAAAACTGTTTTTT.

The V and J genes are TRBV6-8 and TRBJ2-4; D may be TRBD2 (6 bases). The length of the CDR3 is 16 residues. Germline-derived CDR1 and CDR2 are MNHGY and SAAAGT. V shed 0 bases and J shed 4 bases, with 13 bases lying between them. As DNA, the CDR3 is TGTGCCAGCAGTTACTCGGAGGATCGGGGGAAAAACATTCAGTACTTC. This sequence encodes CASSYSEDRGKNIQYF.

The gene calls are TRBV3-1 and TRBJ2-1; tentative D call: TRBD2 (7 bases). This CDR3 comprises 15 residues. Germline CDR1 and CDR2: LGHDT and YNNKEL (reference sequence). V was pared by 4 bases and J by 9 bases, with 19 bases between. The CDR3 sequence is CASSPPPGGGGEQFF. The CDR3 bases are TGTGCCAGCAGCCCCCCCCCGGGGGGCGGGGGTGAGCAGTTCTTC.

This clonotype has only a few counts. The genes are TRBV29-1 and TRBJ2-1, with 9 nucleotides matching TRBD1. This CDR3 region has 14 residues. Trimming took 5 bases from V and 4 from J; bases not matched to a gene: 6. CDR1 is SQVTM, CDR2 ANQGSEA, per germline. As DNA, the CDR3 is TGCAGCGTTAAAACAGGGGGCTTTTACAATGAGCAGTTCTTC. This gives the protein CSVKTGGFYNEQFF.

The gene calls are TRBV3-1 and TRBJ2-2; tentatively, D is TRBD2 (5 bases). The V end was cut by 3 bases, the J end by 0 bases, with 14 bases between. Germline-derived CDR1 and CDR2 are LGHDT and YNNKEL (reference sequence). CDR3 length: 17 residues. The CDR3 loop reads CASSHRGRFANTGELFF. As DNA, the CDR3 is TGTGCCAGCAGCCATCGGGGAAGGTTCGCGAACACCGGGGAGCTGTTTTTT.

A remark on this clonotype: An end of the junction differs from the germline gene, which may be a read error. V is TRBV29-1 and J is TRBJ2-2; D might be TRBD2 (6 bases). CDR1 and CDR2 from the germline V gene are SQVTM and ANQGSEA. The CDR3 is 12 amino acids. As DNA, the CDR3 is TGCAGCGCGGGAGAGAACACCGGGGAGCGGTTTTTT. This translates into CSAGENTGERFF.

Only a few counts were recorded for this clonotype. V and J are TRBV25-1 and TRBJ2-5; 8 bases are shared with TRBD2. Germline CDR1 is MGHDK and CDR2 is SYGVNS. The ends lost 4 bases at V and 5 bases at J; junction bases unmatched: 15. This CDR3 comprises 17 residues. For the CDR3, the DNA is TGTGCCAGCAGTGGCGGGTACGGCGGGAGGTTCTACGAGACCCAGTACTTC. It codes for CASSGGYGGRFYETQYF.